This TCR beta chain comes out of a study of T cell changes during pregnancy in multiple sclerosis. Sequencing used immunoSEQ multiplex PCR; TCRdb keeps in-frame clones, though not all of them. The table lists roughly 60,000 clones, 93% of them singletons. The length of the CDR3 is 15 residues. Germline CDR1 LGHNT, CDR2 FRNRAP. V lost 3 bases to trimming and J lost 1 base, with 10 bases between them. The genes are TRBV12-5 and TRBJ2-1; a weak D match, TRBD2 (5 bases). Sequenced material: CD4+ T cells from peripheral blood mononuclear cells, taken before pregnancy. This receptor was identified in a female donor with multiple sclerosis, enrolled in a pregnancy study. The CDR3 DNA reads TGTGCTAGTGGTTTTGCGGGTCTTTCCTACAATGAGCAGTTCTTC. It codes for CASGFAGLSYNEQFF.